This TCR beta chain was documented in a study of blood T cell repertoires in COVID-19. Study background: Some COVID-19 samples were acute and others convalescent; all came from the United States, Italy and Spain.

Profiled with immunoSEQ multiplex PCR; TCRdb holds only in-frame clones, not every one. The table includes some 50,000 clones, 85% to 95% detected once. The germline V gene has CDR1 KGHSY and CDR2 FQNENV. Trimming took 1 base from V and 1 from J, leaving 11 bases between them. This CDR3 has 16 residues. The TCR originated in a man in his 60s with COVID-19, enrolled during active disease. The rearrangement joins TRBV16 to TRBJ1-5; weak D call: TRBD1 (5 bases). The source material was peripheral blood. For the CDR3, the DNA is TGTGCCAGCAGCCAATGGGGCAGAGGAAGCAATCAGCCCCAGCATTTT. Encoded protein: CASSQWGRGSNQPQHF. The entire variable domain, with the rest obtained from reference TRBV16 and TRBJ1-5, is as follows: GEEVAQTPKHLVRGEGQKAKLYCAPIKGHSYVFWYQQVLKNEFKFLISFQNENVFDETGMPKERFSAKCLPNSPCSLEIQATKLEDSAVYFCASSQWGRGSNQPQHFGDGTRLSIL.